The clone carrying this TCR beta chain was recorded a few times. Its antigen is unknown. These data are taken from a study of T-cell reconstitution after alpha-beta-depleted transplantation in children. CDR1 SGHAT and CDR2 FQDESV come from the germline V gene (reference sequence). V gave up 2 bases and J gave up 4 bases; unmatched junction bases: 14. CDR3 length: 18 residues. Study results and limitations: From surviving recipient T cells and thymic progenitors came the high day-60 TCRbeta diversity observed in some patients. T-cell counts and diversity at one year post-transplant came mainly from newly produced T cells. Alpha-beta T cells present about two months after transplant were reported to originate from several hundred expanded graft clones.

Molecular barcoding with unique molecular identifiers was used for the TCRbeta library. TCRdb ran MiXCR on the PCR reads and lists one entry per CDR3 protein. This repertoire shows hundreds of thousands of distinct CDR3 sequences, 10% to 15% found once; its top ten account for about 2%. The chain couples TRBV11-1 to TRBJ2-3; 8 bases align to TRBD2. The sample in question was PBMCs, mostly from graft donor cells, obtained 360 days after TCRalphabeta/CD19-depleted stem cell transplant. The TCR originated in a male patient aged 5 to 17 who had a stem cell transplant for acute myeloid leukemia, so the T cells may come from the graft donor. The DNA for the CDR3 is TGTGCCAGCAGCTTACCCCTGAGGATGGCAGCGGGGGCAGATACGCAGTATTTT. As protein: CASSLPLRMAAGADTQYF. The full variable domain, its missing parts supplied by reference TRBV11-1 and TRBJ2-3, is EAEVAQSPRYKITEKSQAVAFWCDPISGHATLYWYRQILGQGPELLVQFQDESVVDDSQLPKDRFSAERLKGVDSTLKIQPAELGDSAMYLCASSLPLRMAAGADTQYFGPGTRLTVL.